What follows describes a single T cell receptor beta chain. Its antigen is still unknown. The PCR had 60 Vbeta and 13 Jbeta primers. Generated by immunoSEQ multiplex PCR, the TCRdb table keeps only in-frame clones and is missing some. The profile covers about 120,000 clones, with 65% to 80% appearing a single time and about a tenth taken by the ten largest. Germline V gene sequence: CDR1 SGHRS, CDR2 YFSETQ. This CDR3 comprises 15 residues. Trimming shortened V by 0 bases and J by 5 bases, and 14 bases separated the two germline ends. These data come from a study of cytomegalovirus exposure and HLA in healthy donors. About the study: Early released data had tens of millions of unique TCRs, all coming from HLA-typed donors. Study-level results: Follow-up analysis later connected one missense variant in DCLRE1C with trimming of TCR beta V- and J-genes. Reported results showed that the classifier diagnosed cytomegalovirus status with high specificity and sensitivity. The authors listed 164 TCR beta chains as cytomegalovirus-associated.

The source material was PBMCs. This chain links TRBV5-1 with TRBJ1-1, with no clear D. The sequence was obtained from a man aged 35-49 years in good health and CMV-seropositive. The CDR3 DNA sequence: TGCGCCAGCAGCTTGGCCTCGGTTCGGGGAACTGAAGCTTTCTTT. This gives the protein CASSLASVRGTEAFF.